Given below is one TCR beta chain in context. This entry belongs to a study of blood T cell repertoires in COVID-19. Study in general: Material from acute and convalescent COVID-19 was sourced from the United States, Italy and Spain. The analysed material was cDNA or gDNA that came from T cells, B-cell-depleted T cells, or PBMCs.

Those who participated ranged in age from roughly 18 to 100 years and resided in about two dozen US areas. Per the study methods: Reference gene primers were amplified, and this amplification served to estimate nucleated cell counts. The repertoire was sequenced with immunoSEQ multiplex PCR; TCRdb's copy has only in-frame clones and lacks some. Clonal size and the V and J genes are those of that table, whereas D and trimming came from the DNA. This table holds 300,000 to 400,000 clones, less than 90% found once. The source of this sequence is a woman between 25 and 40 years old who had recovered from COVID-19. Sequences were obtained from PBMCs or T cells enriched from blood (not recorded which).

CDR3 region: CASSPTPGGQGNNQPQHF. Here the CDR3 DNA reads TGTGCCAGCAGCCCCACACCAGGGGGACAGGGAAACAATCAGCCCCAGCATTTT. The V gene is TRBV12-1, the J gene TRBJ1-5; the DNA was not used to check the table's D call, TRBD1. TRBV12-1 is classified as a pseudogene. The CDR3 consists of 18 residues.